Following are 25 T cell receptor beta chains from one sample sequenced in a study of regulatory T cells in long-lasting Graves disease. Library construction for TCR beta used iRepertoire HTBI primers and Arm-PCR of CDR3 regions. TCRdb processed the multiplex PCR reads anew with MiXCR; each CDR3 protein has one entry. The table has around 470,000 distinct CDR3 sequences, 12% to 15% seen once. As to time point: newly diagnosed GD, antithyroid drugs for less than 3 months. Construction of the TCR library relied on RNA isolated from PBMCs. This same sample was also taken into another study, of T cells in Graves' hyperthyroidism and ophthalmopathy.

Specimen: peripheral blood mononuclear cells (PBMCs), collected at new diagnosis, from a patient treated with antithyroid drugs. Source of these receptors: a woman in her 50s with Graves disease.

The rearrangement links TRBV18 to TRBJ2-3; 8 bases map to TRBD1. CDR1 is KGHSH, CDR2 LQKENI, per germline. CDR3 length: 16 amino acids. Trimming at V came to 3 bases and at J to 4 bases, leaving 9 bases not matched to a gene. The CDR3 loop is CASSPPTGVMADTQYF. The DNA for the CDR3 is TGTGCCAGCTCACCTCCGACAGGGGTGATGGCAGATACGCAGTATTTT.

V usage is TRBV20-1 and J usage is TRBJ2-5; D is perhaps TRBD1 (5 bases). The ends were cut back, 5 bases at V and 1 base at J, with 17 bases in the middle. The germline V gene encodes CDR1 DFQATT and CDR2 SNEGSKA (reference sequence). The CDR3 runs to 15 residues. The CDR3 sequence is CSAGPGLRGQETQYF. Here the CDR3 DNA reads TGCAGTGCTGGTCCAGGGCTCCGAGGCCAAGAGACCCAGTACTTC.

This clonotype was seen at least ten times. The chain has TRBV30 and TRBJ2-7; TRBD1 matches at 7 bases. From germline, CDR1 is GTSNPN and CDR2 SVGIG (reference sequence). The ends lost 7 bases at V and 3 bases at J; junction bases unmatched: 9. The CDR3 has 13 amino acids. CDR3 sequence reads: CAFFDRDGYEQYF. The CDR3 nucleotides are TGTGCCTTTTTCGACAGGGATGGCTACGAGCAGTACTTC.

There are a few counts of this clonotype. This chain joins TRBV6-1 and TRBJ1-2; possibly TRBD1 for D (5 bases). The V end was cut by 5 bases, the J end by 5 bases, with 12 bases between. The CDR3 is 13 residues long. Germline CDR1 and CDR2: MNHNS and SASEGT. CDR3 DNA: TGTGCCAGCAGTCTCGGGGCATTATATGGCTACACCTTC. This codes for CASSLGALYGYTF.

This clonotype was found a few times. The chain links TRBV6-2 or TRBV6-3 to TRBJ2-3, with D perhaps TRBD2 (6 bases). This CDR3 has 13 residues. Germline values: CDR1 MNHEY, CDR2 SVGEGT. Deletions cut 6 bases from V and 2 bases from J, with 9 bases between. The CDR3 loop is CASRREITDTQYF. Here the CDR3 DNA reads TGTGCCAGCAGACGGGAGATCACAGATACGCAGTATTTT.

This clonotype was recorded at least ten times. The chain recombines TRBV2 with TRBJ2-1, with TRBD2 matching 10 bases. The CDR3 sequence is 16 residues long. V lost 6 bases to trimming and J lost 0 bases; unmatched junction nucleotides: 5. CDR1 is SNHLY, CDR2 FYNNEI, per germline. The CDR3 protein is CASRGSGRGSYNEQFF. The CDR3 DNA is TGTGCCAGCAGAGGCAGCGGGAGGGGCTCCTACAATGAGCAGTTCTTC.

This clonotype was detected only a few times. The V gene is TRBV20-1, the J gene TRBJ2-5; no firm D call. Trimming removed 6 bases at V and 7 bases at J, with 18 bases between. Germline V CDR1 and CDR2: DFQATT, SNEGSKA (reference sequence). The CDR3 is made up of 13 amino acids. The CDR3 DNA follows: TGCAGTGCCATTCGGCCCGTGGGTGGGACCCAGTACTTC. As protein: CSAIRPVGGTQYF.

On this clonotype: This could be a read error, since a much larger clone is one nucleotide away. CDR3 protein: CASSLLSAGSSSYEQYF. CDR3 DNA: TGCGCCAGCAGCTTGCTCTCGGCGGGAAGCAGCTCCTACGAGCAGTACTTC. The chain links TRBV5-1 to TRBJ2-7, with D possibly TRBD2 on 6 matching bases. Trimming removed 1 base at V and 0 bases at J, with 17 bases between. The CDR3 totals 17 residues. Germline assignment: CDR1 SGHRS and CDR2 YFSETQ.

This clonotype has a handful of counts. This chain connects TRBV7-9 to TRBJ1-1; possibly TRBD1 for D (5 bases). Germline CDR1 and CDR2: SEHNR and FQNEAQ (reference sequence). V gave up 2 bases and J gave up 3 bases, with 10 bases separating them. The CDR3 contains 14 residues. The CDR3 loop is CASSLLTGHTEAFF. The CDR3 DNA follows: TGTGCCAGCAGCTTATTGACGGGGCACACTGAAGCTTTCTTT.

The gene calls are TRBV30 and TRBJ2-7; TRBD1 matches 8 bases. This CDR3 comprises 14 residues. V dropped 0 bases and J dropped 5; count of bases not matched to a gene: 6. From germline, CDR1 is GTSNPN and CDR2 SVGIG (reference sequence). The CDR3 sequence is CAWSVPGRGHEQYF. DNA of the CDR3: TGTGCCTGGAGTGTACCGGGCAGGGGGCACGAGCAGTACTTC.

This clonotype was observed many times. The chain carries TRBV28 and TRBJ2-5, with D possibly TRBD1 on 7 matching bases. CDR1 is MDHEN, CDR2 SYDVKM, per germline. V was shortened by 5 bases and J by 7 bases, with 20 bases between the two germline ends. CDR3 length equals 15 residues. CDR3 bases: TGTGCCAGCAGTGGAGGGGGCGCGGGCTTCGCGACCCAGTACTTC. Protein product: CASSGGGAGFATQYF.

This clonotype was counted only a few times. The gene calls are TRBV3-1 and TRBJ2-3; 9 nucleotides agree with TRBD2. V lost 0 bases and J lost 1; bases outside the gene matches: 8. Per germline, CDR1 LGHDT and CDR2 YNNKEL (reference sequence). This CDR3 is built from 18 residues. This chain's CDR3 is CASSQERPREGGTDTQYF. Written as DNA, the CDR3 is TGTGCCAGCAGCCAAGAGAGGCCGCGGGAGGGGGGCACAGATACGCAGTATTTT.

The gene calls are TRBV5-1 and TRBJ1-3, with D maybe TRBD1 (5 bases). V was cut by 4 bases and J by 0 bases, with 11 bases left in between. Germline CDR1 is SGHRS and CDR2 is YFSETQ. The CDR3 is made up of 15 amino acids. The CDR3: CASSQGTPSGNTIYF. CDR3 bases: TGCGCCAGCAGCCAAGGGACGCCCTCTGGAAACACCATATATTTT.

This clonotype was observed many times. The chain employs TRBV19 and TRBJ2-7; weak D call: TRBD1 (7 bases). Germline CDR1 and CDR2: LNHDA and SQIVND (reference sequence). With 5 bases removed from V and 4 bases from J, the gap between germline ends came to 12 bases. This CDR3 is built from 13 residues. CDR3 in amino acids: CASSRGTDYEQYF. The CDR3 DNA sequence: TGTGCCAGTAGTCGCGGGACAGATTACGAGCAGTACTTC.

This clonotype was recorded a few times. V is TRBV18 and J is TRBJ2-7; D not resolved. The CDR3 is 15 amino acids. Trimming pared 3 bases from V and 2 bases from J, leaving 14 bases between. Germline CDR1 reads KGHSH; CDR2 reads LQKENI. In nucleotides, the CDR3 is TGTGCCAGCTCACCCCCCCAGAGATTGCCCTACGAGCAGTACTTC. Translated: CASSPPQRLPYEQYF.

The table lists this clonotype with many counts. The V call is TRBV18, the J call TRBJ2-5, with a possible D match to TRBD2 (5 bases). Looked up from germline, CDR1 is KGHSH and CDR2 is LQKENI. The V gene lost 2 bases and the J gene lost 4 bases, with 14 bases spanning the gap. The CDR3 totals 15 residues. CDR3 region: CASSPSVGVGETQYF. The CDR3 DNA follows: TGTGCCAGCTCACCATCCGTCGGGGTGGGAGAGACCCAGTACTTC.

This clonotype was observed at least ten times. This rearrangement joins TRBV2 to TRBJ1-5; tentatively, D is TRBD1 (6 bases). Germline assignment: CDR1 SNHLY and CDR2 FYNNEI. Trimming removed 4 bases from V and 1 base from J, with 11 bases in between. CDR3 size: 15 residues. CDR3 protein: CASSGGGVSNQPQHF. Here the CDR3 DNA reads TGTGCCAGCAGTGGTGGGGGCGTAAGCAATCAGCCCCAGCATTTT.

For this clonotype: The junction departs from the called germline gene at one end, perhaps through a read error. The gene calls are TRBV20-1 and TRBJ2-5, with D possibly matching TRBD2 (5 bases). Per germline, CDR1 DFQATT and CDR2 SNEGSKA (reference sequence). The CDR3 runs 14 residues. CDR3 coding DNA: TGCAGTGCAAGAGGACCTCCCGGAGGAGAGACCCAGTACTTC. This sequence encodes CSARGPPGGETQYF.

The V and J genes are TRBV11-2 and TRBJ2-7; unclear D gene. Trimming removed 5 bases at V and 2 bases at J, with 10 bases between. The CDR3 runs 13 residues. CDR1 and CDR2 (germline): SGHAT, FQNNGV. The chain's CDR3 is CASSPPVTYEQYF. The CDR3 DNA follows: TGTGCCAGCAGCCCGCCCGTTACCTACGAGCAGTACTTC.

This clonotype was seen ten or more times. The genes are TRBV2 and TRBJ1-4; tentatively, D is TRBD1 (5 bases). Deletions cut 6 bases from V and 5 bases from J, with 10 bases between. Looked up from germline, CDR1 is SNHLY and CDR2 is FYNNEI. The CDR3 has 13 amino acids. The CDR3 nucleotides read TGTGCCAGCAGCGGGGGGTTGAATGAAAAACTGTTTTTT. The encoded protein is CASSGGLNEKLFF. The entire variable domain, with the rest obtained from reference TRBV2 and TRBJ1-4, is as follows: EPEVTQTPSHQVTQMGQEVILRCVPISNHLYFYWYRQILGQKVEFLVSFYNNEISEKSEIFDDQFSVERPDGSNFTLKIRSTKLEDSAMYFCASSGGLNEKLFFGSGTQLSVL.

This clonotype was recorded at least ten times. The CDR3: CASSSQGYGTEAFF. The DNA of the CDR3 is TGTGCCAGTAGTAGCCAGGGGTATGGCACTGAAGCTTTCTTT. V and J are TRBV19 and TRBJ1-1; TRBD1 might be the D (6 bases). The CDR3 runs 14 residues. CDR1 is LNHDA and CDR2 is SQIVND in the germline V gene (reference sequence). Deletions cut 4 bases from V and 4 bases from J, with 13 bases between.

This chain connects TRBV27 to TRBJ1-5; 7 nucleotides line up with TRBD1. The trim removed 6 bases at V and 7 bases at J, leaving 12 bases unmatched. Per germline, CDR1 MNHEY and CDR2 SMNVEV (reference sequence). This CDR3 spans 15 amino acids. CDR3 sequence (DNA): TGTGCCAGCAGCCAAGGGGGGACAGCGTCGCAGCCCCAGCATTTT. The encoded protein is CASSQGGTASQPQHF.

V and J are TRBV28 and TRBJ1-6; the D is unclear. V was clipped by 5 bases and J by 6 bases, with 14 bases between them. Looked up from germline, CDR1 is MDHEN and CDR2 is SYDVKM. The CDR3 extends over 15 amino acids. In DNA, the CDR3 is TGTGCCAGCAGTCTTCCGGCGGGGTTTAATTCACCCCTCCACTTT. It translates to CASSLPAGFNSPLHF.

This clonotype was counted many times. The V and J genes are TRBV28 and TRBJ2-1; 8 bases agree with TRBD2. V shed 1 base, J shed 2 bases, and the junction held 10 bases outside the gene matches. This CDR3 spans 18 amino acids. Germline-derived CDR1 and CDR2 are MDHEN and SYDVKM. The CDR3 DNA reads as TGTGCCAGCAGTTTATTCTTTCGGGAGGGAGGCACCTACAATGAGCAGTTCTTC. It is translated as CASSLFFREGGTYNEQFF.

This clonotype occurred a few times. J is TRBJ2-5 and V is TRBV2; no clear D gene. The CDR3 is 12 amino acids. V lost 6 bases to trimming and J lost 6 bases, with 11 bases between them. Per the germline V gene, CDR1 is SNHLY and CDR2 is FYNNEI. CDR3 DNA sequence: TGTGCCAGCAGGGAACTTGTTCAGACCCAGTACTTC. Protein product: CASRELVQTQYF.